This T cell receptor (beta chain) was sequenced in a study of blood T cells in healthy people across ages. The study, taken as a whole, reports: Getting older went along with TCR beta diversity per million T cells dropping roughly linearly.

Trimming removed 6 bases at V and 4 bases at J, with 13 bases between. This CDR3 spans 14 amino acids. Germline V gene lookup returns CDR1 MDHEN and CDR2 SYDVKM. Donor samples were obtained from healthy Caucasian individuals from Russia, aged about 6 to 95. Researchers isolated at least 6 million PBMCs per sample. A second PCR, run for roughly 7 to 12 cycles, used a sample-barcoded 5' primer plus a J-beta primer mix. TCRdb passed the 5' RACE reads through MiXCR, listing each CDR3 protein once. The data hold more than 1 million distinct CDR3 sequences, with around 43% observed a single time. There are a few counts of this clonotype. Its antigen is as yet unknown.

The material sequenced was blood. The genes are TRBV28 and TRBJ2-1; D possibly corresponds to TRBD2 (5 bases). The origin of this receptor is a woman between 55 and 75 years old in good health. DNA of the CDR3: TGTGCCAGCAGCGGGGTATCAGGATACAATGAGCAGTTCTTC. This sequence encodes CASSGVSGYNEQFF.